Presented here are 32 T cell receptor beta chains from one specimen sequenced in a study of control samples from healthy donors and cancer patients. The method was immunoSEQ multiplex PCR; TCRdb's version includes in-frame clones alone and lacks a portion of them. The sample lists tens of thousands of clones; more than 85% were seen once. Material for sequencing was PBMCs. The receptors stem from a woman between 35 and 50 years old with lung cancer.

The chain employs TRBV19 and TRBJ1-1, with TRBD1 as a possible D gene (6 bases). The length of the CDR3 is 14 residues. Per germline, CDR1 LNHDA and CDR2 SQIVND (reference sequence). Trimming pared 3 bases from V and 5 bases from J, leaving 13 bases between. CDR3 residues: CASSIGGRETEAFF. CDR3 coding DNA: TGTGCCAGTAGTATTGGGGGGCGGGAAACTGAAGCTTTCTTT.

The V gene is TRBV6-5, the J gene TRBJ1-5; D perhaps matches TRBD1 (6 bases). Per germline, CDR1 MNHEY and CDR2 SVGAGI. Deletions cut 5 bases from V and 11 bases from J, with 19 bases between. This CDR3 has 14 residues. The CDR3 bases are TGTGCCAGCAGTCCGGGGGCCCGGCGGTGGGCCCAGCATTTT. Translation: CASSPGARRWAQHF.

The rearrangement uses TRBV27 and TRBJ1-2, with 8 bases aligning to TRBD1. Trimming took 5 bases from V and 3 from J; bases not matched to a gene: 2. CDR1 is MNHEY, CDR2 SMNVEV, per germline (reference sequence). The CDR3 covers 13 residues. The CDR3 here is CASSPGGDYGYTF. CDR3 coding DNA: TGTGCCAGCAGTCCAGGGGGCGACTATGGCTACACCTTC.

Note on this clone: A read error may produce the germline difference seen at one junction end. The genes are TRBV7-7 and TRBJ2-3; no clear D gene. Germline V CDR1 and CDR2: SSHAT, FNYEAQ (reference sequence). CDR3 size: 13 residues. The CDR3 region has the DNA TGTGCTAGCAGCTGGGGATTCACAGATACGCAGTATTTT. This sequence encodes CASSWGFTDTQYF.

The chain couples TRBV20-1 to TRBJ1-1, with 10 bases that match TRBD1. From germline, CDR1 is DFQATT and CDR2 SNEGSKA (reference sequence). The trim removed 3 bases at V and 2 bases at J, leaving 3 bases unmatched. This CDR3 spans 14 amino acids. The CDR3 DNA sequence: TGCAGTGCTAGTGGGGACAGGGGTAACACTGAAGCTTTCTTT. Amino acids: CSASGDRGNTEAFF.

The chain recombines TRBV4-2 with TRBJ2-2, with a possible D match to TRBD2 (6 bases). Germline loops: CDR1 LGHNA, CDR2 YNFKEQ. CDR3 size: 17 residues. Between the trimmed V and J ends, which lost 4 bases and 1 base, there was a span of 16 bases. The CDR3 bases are TGTGCCAGCAGCCGCCAAGGAGGGACGGTGAACACCGGGGAGCTGTTTTTT. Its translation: CASSRQGGTVNTGELFF.

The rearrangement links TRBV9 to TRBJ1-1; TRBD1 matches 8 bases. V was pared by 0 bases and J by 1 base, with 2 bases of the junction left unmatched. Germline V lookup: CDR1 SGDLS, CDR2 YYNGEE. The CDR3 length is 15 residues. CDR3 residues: CASSVDDRGNTEAFF. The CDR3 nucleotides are TGTGCCAGCAGCGTAGATGACAGGGGGAACACTGAAGCTTTCTTT.

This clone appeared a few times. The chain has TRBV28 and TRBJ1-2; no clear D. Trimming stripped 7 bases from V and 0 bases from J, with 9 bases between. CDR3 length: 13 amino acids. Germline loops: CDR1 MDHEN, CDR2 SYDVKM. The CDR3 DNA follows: TGTGCCAGCACCTTATCTACTAACTATGGCTACACCTTC. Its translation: CASTLSTNYGYTF.

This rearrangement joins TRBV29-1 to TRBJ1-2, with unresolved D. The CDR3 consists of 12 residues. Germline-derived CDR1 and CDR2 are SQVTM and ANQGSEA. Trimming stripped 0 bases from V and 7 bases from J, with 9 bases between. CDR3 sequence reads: CSVEDRYGGYTF. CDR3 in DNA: TGCAGCGTTGAAGATAGATACGGTGGCTACACCTTC.

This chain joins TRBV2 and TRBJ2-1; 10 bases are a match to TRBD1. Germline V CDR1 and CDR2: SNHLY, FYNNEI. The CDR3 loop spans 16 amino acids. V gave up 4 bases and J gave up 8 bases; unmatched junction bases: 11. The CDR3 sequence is CASSARGQGSMDEQFF. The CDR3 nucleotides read TGTGCCAGCAGTGCAAGGGGACAGGGGTCAATGGATGAGCAGTTCTTC. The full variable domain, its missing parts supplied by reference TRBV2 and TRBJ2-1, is EPEVTQTPSHQVTQMGQEVILRCVPISNHLYFYWYRQILGQKVEFLVSFYNNEISEKSEIFDDQFSVERPDGSNFTLKIRSTKLEDSAMYFCASSARGQGSMDEQFFGPGTRLTVL.

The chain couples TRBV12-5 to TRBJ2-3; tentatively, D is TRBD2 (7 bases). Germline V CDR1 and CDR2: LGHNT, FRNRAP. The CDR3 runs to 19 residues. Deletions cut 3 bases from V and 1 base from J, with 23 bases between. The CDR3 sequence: CASGFFTGAGDKGTDTQYF. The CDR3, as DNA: TGTGCTAGTGGTTTTTTCACAGGTGCGGGGGACAAAGGCACAGATACGCAGTATTTT.

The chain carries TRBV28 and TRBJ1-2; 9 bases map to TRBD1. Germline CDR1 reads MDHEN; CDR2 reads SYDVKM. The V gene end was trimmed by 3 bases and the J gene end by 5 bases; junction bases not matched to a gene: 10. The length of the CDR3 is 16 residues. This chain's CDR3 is CASSLWHRGQGYGYTF. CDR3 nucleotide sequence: TGTGCCAGCAGTTTGTGGCACAGGGGGCAGGGGTATGGCTACACCTTC.

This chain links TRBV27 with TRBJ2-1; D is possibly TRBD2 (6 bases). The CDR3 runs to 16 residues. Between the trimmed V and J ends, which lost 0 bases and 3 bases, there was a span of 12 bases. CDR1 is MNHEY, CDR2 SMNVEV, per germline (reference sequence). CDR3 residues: CASSLSGGDFYNEQFF. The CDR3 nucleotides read TGTGCCAGCAGTTTATCGGGGGGTGACTTCTACAATGAGCAGTTCTTC.

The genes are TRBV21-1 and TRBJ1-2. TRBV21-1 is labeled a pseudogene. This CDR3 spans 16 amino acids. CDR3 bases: TGTGCCAGCAGCAAATTGGGGCCAGGAGGGGCCTATGGCTACACCTTC. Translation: CASSKLGPGGAYGYTF.

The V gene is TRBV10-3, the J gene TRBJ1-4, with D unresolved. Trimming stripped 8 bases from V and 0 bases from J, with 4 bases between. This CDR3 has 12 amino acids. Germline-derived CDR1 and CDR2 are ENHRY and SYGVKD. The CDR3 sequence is CAIGATNEKLFF. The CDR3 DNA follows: TGTGCCATCGGAGCAACTAATGAAAAACTGTTTTTT.

The CDR3 loop reads CASSYWDEQAFF. In nucleotides, the CDR3 is TGTGCCAGCAGTTACTGGGACGAGCAAGCTTTCTTT. V is TRBV12-3 or TRBV12-4 and J is TRBJ1-1; a weak D match, TRBD1 (5 bases). V was cut by 4 bases and J by 9 bases, with 12 bases left in between. This CDR3 is built from 12 residues.

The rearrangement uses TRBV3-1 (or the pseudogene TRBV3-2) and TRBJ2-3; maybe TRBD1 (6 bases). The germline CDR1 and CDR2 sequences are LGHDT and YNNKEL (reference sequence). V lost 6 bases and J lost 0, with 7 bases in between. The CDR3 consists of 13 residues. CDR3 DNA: TGTGCCAGCAGGCAGGGGAGCACAGATACGCAGTATTTT. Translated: CASRQGSTDTQYF.

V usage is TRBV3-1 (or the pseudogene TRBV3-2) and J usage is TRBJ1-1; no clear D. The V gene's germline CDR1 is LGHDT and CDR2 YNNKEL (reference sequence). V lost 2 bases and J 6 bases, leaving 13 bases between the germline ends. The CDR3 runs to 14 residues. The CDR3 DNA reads TGTGCCAGCAGCCAAAGAGGTTGGGTGTCTGAAGCTTTCTTT. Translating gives CASSQRGWVSEAFF.

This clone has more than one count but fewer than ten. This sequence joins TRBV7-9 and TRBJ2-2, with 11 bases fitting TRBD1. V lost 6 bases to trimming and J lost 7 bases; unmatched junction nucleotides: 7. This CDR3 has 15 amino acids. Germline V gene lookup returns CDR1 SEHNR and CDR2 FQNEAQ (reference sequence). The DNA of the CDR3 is TGTGCCAGCAGATTACGGGACAGGGGGATCGGGGAGCTGTTTTTT. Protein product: CASRLRDRGIGELFF.

The DNA of the CDR3 is TGTGCCAGCAGCCGGATGGGTACAGGGACTCAGCCCCAGCATTTT. Translated, it gives CASSRMGTGTQPQHF. V usage is TRBV27 and J usage is TRBJ1-5, with a tentative D call TRBD1 (6 bases). Germline assignment: CDR1 MNHEY and CDR2 SMNVEV (reference sequence). Trimming stripped 6 bases from V and 6 bases from J, with 18 bases between. The CDR3 is made up of 15 amino acids.

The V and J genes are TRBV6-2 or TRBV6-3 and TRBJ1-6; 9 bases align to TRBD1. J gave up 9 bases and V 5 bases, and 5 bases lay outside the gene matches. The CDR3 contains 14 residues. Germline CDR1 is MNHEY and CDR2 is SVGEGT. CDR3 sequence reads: CASSRTGESSPLHF. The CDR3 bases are TGTGCCAGCAGTCGGACAGGGGAGAGTTCACCCCTCCACTTT.

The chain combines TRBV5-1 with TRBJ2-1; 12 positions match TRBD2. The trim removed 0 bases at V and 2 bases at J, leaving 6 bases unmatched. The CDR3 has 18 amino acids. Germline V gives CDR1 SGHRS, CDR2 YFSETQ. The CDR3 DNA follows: TGCGCCAGCAGCTTGGGACTAGCGGGGGCCATTCCCTACAATGAGCAGTTCTTC. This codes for CASSLGLAGAIPYNEQFF. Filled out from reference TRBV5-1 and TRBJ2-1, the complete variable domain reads KAGVTQTPRYLIKTRGQQVTLSCSPISGHRSVSWYQQTPGQGLQFLFEYFSETQRNKGNFPGRFSGRQFSNSRSEMNVSTLELGDSALYLCASSLGLAGAIPYNEQFFGPGTRLTVL.

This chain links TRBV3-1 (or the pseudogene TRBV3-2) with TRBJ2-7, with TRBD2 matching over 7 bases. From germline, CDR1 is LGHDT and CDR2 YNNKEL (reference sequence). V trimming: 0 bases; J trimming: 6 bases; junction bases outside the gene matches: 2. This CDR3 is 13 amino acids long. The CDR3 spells CASSQDGTTEQYF. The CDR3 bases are TGTGCCAGCAGCCAAGATGGGACTACCGAGCAGTACTTC.

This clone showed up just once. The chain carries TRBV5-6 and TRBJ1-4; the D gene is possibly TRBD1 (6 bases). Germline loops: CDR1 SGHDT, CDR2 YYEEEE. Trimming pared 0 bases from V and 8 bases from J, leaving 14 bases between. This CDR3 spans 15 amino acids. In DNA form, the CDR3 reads TGTGCCAGCAGCTTGGGCACAGGGTTAATGGAAAAACTGTTTTTT. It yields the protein CASSLGTGLMEKLFF.

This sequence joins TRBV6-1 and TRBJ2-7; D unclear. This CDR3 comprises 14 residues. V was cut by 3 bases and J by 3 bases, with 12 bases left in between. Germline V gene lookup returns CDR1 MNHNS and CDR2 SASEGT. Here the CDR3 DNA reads TGTGCCAGCAGTGATGTTCGCATGATCTACGAGCAGTACTTC. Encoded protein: CASSDVRMIYEQYF.

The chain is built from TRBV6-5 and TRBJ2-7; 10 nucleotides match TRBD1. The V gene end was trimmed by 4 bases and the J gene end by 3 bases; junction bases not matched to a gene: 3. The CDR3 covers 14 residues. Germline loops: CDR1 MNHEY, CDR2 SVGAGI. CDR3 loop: CASSFGTGDYEQYF. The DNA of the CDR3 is TGTGCCAGCAGTTTCGGGACAGGGGACTACGAGCAGTACTTC.

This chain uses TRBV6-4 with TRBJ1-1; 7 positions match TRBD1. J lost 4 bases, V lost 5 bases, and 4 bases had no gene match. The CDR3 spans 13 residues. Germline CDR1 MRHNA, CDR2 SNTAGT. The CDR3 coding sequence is TGTGCCAGCAGTAGACAGGGAGGCACTGAAGCTTTCTTT. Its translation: CASSRQGGTEAFF.

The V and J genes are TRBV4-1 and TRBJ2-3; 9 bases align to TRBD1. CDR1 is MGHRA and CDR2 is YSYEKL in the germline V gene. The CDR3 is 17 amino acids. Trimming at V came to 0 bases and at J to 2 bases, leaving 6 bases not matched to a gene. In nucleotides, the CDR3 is TGCGCCAGCAGCCAAGATTTAGGGACAGGGTCCACAGATACGCAGTATTTT. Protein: CASSQDLGTGSTDTQYF.

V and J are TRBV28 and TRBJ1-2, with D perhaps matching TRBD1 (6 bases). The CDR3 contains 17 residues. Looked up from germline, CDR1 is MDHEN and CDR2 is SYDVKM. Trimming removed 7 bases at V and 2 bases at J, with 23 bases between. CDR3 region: CASTQDRLILRNYGYTF. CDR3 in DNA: TGTGCCAGCACCCAGGACAGACTGATATTAAGAAACTATGGCTACACCTTC.

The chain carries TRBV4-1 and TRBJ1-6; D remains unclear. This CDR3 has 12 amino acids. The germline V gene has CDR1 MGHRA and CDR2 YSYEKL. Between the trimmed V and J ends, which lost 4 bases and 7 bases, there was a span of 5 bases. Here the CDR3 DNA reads TGCGCCAGCAGCCTAACGAATTCACCCCTCCACTTT. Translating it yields CASSLTNSPLHF.

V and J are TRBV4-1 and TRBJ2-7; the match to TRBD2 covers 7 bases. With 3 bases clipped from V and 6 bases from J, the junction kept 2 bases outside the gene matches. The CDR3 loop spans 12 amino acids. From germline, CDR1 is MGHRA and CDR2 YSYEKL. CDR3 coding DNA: TGCGCCAGCAGCCAGGGGGGGGGCGAGCAGTACTTC. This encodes CASSQGGGEQYF.

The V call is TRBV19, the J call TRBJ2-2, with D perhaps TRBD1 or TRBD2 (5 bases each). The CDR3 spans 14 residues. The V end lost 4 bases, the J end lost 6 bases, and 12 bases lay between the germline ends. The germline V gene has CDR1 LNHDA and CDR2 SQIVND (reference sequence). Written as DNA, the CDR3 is TGTGCCAGTAGTACCTATCGAGGGGCCGGGGAGCTGTTTTTT. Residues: CASSTYRGAGELFF.